Reported below is one T cell receptor (beta chain). The data were taken from a study of blood T cells in healthy people across ages. A second about 7 to 12 cycle PCR used barcoded and J-beta primers. One entry per CDR3 protein, called by TCRdb with MiXCR from the 5' RACE reads. Here the sample spans roughly 1,300,000 distinct CDR3 sequences, roughly 60% being singletons. The length of the CDR3 is 14 residues. Germline assignment: CDR1 KGHSH and CDR2 LQKENI. V was clipped by 2 bases and J by 4 bases, with 12 bases between them. The sequencing input was blood. The chain couples TRBV18 to TRBJ2-7; D remains ambiguous. The receptor was isolated from a man between 18 and 35 years old in good health. CDR3 bases: TGTGCCAGCTCACCAGTATTCGATGTTTACGAGCAGTACTTC. Protein product: CASSPVFDVYEQYF.